Listed below are T cell receptor beta chains from one sample, sequenced in a study of cytotoxic CD8 clonotypes in ibrutinib-treated CLL. TCRdb's copy holds only in-frame clones and misses some; the assay was immunoSEQ multiplex PCR. The table records about 300,000 clones, under 70% of them present only once. This specimen consisted of PBMCs, obtained after 36 months of ibrutinib treatment. All receptors come from a human donor with chronic lymphocytic leukemia. Each CDR3 is given with its conserved first and last residue. D genes are given only for firm matches.

TRBD2 TRBJ2-2 TRBV7-8 CASSLRGLAGGQNTGELFF
NA TRBJ1-1 TRBV5-1 CASSVVGENTEAFF
NA TRBJ2-5 TRBV7-2 CASSSLTVQETQYF
NA TRBJ2-7 TRBV6-5 CASRPNRGLPYEQYF
NA TRBJ1-2 TRBV6-1 CASSDDWHVNYGYTF
TRBD2 TRBJ2-1 TRBV5-1 CASSWGLAGGGYNEQFF
NA TRBJ2-7 TRBV10-3 CAIKSGGTGSRHEQYF
NA TRBJ2-3 TRBV28 CASSSPHNRGGITDTQYF
NA TRBJ1-1 TRBV20-1 CSAGDPTEAFF
NA TRBJ2-1 TRBV20-1 CSAKQGFGRFF
TRBD1 TRBJ2-3 TRBV9 CASSVGTGGTDTQYF
NA TRBJ2-2 TRBV9 CASSVSELGGELFF
NA TRBJ1-5 TRBV23-1 CASSQSGQNPPLNQPQHF
NA TRBJ2-7 TRBV7-8 CASSSLGLRIPLYEQYF
TRBD1 TRBJ1-2 TRBV6-1 CASSEPGTVGYGYTF
NA TRBJ2-7 TRBV10-3 CATMAGEYEQYF
TRBD2 TRBJ2-7 TRBV9 CASSAGLDHYEQYF
NA TRBJ2-3 TRBV10-3 CAISYQLSTDTQYF
TRBD2 TRBJ2-5 TRBV5-1 CASSSQGAGGGETQYF
NA TRBJ2-7 TRBV5-1 CASPEQYF
TRBD2 TRBJ2-1 TRBV27 CASSLTAGEVYNEQFF
NA TRBJ2-2 TRBV19 CASSGYGQNTGELFF
TRBD1 TRBJ1-2 TRBV5-1 CASSLYTGGPTRSYTF
NA TRBJ2-7 TRBV2 CASSEAGYYYEQYF
NA TRBJ1-5 TRBV18 CASSPGPGKVGNQPQHF
TRBD1 TRBJ1-2 TRBV18 CASSPGIRDRHALNYGYTF
NA TRBJ2-7 TRBV9 CASSVGDGAEQYF
NA TRBJ1-1 TRBV2 CASSEVRGSEAFF
TRBD2 TRBJ2-7 TRBV7-3 CASSPRGGSSYEQYF
NA TRBJ2-7 TRBV12-5 CASGLVVSADSYEQYF
NA TRBJ2-7 TRBV19 CASSNGRAQAYEQYF
NA TRBJ1-3 TRBV28 CASRVWGNTIYF
NA TRBJ2-5 TRBV29-1 CSVDKEGLETQYF
NA TRBJ1-1 TRBV7-2 CASSFSGGRSTEAFF
TRBD2 TRBJ2-5 TRBV29-1 CSVESLAGPGAQYF
NA TRBJ2-7 TRBV6-1 CASKNYEQYF
TRBD1 TRBJ2-7 TRBV7-9 CASSYGQGVYEQYF
NA TRBJ2-7 TRBV6-1 CASTIPGSYEQYF
NA TRBJ2-3 TRBV9 CASSPRDTQYF
NA TRBJ2-7 TRBV5-8 CASSQRSNRGYF
NA TRBJ2-7 TRBV5-6 CASSPKPVSSYEQYF
NA TRBJ2-5 TRBV27 CASSLHRASGRETQYF